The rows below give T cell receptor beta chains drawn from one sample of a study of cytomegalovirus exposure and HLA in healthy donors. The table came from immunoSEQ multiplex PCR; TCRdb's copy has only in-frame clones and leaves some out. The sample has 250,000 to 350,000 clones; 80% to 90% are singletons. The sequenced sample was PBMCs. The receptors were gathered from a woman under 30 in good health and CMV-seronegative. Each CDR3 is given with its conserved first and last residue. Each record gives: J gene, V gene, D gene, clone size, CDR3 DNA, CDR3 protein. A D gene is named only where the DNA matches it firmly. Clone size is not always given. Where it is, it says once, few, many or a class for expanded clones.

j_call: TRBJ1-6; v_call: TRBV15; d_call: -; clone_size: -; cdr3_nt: TGTGCCACCAGCAGACTAACAGGGAATAATTCACCCCTCCACTTT; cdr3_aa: CATSRLTGNNSPLHF
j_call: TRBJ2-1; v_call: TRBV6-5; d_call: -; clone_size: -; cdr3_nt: TGTGCCAGCAGTCGGACTGGCGGGTGGAATGAGCAGTTCTTC; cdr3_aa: CASSRTGGWNEQFF
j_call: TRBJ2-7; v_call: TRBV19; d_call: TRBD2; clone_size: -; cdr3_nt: TGTGCCAGTAGTATCGGACTAGTAGCCGAGCAGTACTTC; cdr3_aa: CASSIGLVAEQYF
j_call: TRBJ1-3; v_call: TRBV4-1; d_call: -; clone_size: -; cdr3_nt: TGCGCCAGCAGCCAAGATTTCGACTTACTTAGGGGAAACACCATATATTTT; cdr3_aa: CASSQDFDLLRGNTIYF
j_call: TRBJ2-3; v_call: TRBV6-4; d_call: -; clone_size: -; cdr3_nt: TGTGCCAGCAGTGACTCGATCAGGGGCACAGATACGCAGTATTTT; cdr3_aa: CASSDSIRGTDTQYF
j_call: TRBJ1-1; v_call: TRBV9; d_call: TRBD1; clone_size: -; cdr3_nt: TGTGCCAGCCAGGGGGCCACTGAAGCTTTCTTT; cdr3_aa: CASQGATEAFF
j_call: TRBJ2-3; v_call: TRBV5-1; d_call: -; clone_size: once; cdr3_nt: TGCGCCAGCCGCCTCCTAGCCGGCACAGATACGCAGTATTTT; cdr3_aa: CASRLLAGTDTQYF
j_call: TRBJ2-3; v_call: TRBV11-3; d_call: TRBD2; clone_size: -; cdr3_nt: TGTGCCAGCAGCCCAAATAGCGGGGAAACCACAGATACGCAGTATTTT; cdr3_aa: CASSPNSGETTDTQYF
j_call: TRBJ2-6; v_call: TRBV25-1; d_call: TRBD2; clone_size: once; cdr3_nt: TGTGCCAGCAGTGATCTGGGAAGGGAGGGTGCTGGGGCCAACGTCCTGACTTTC; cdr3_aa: CASSDLGREGAGANVLTF
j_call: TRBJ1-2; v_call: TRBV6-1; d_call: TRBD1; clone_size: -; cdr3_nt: TGTGCCAGCAGTGAGCCCGACAGGGGGTATGGCTACACCTTC; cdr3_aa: CASSEPDRGYGYTF
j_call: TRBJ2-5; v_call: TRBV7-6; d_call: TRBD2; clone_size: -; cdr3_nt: TGTGCCAGCAGCCCAAGGACTAGCCGCCAAGAGACCCAGTACTTC; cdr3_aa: CASSPRTSRQETQYF
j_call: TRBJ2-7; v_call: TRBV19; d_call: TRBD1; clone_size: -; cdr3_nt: TGTGCCAGTAGTGTCGGACAGGGGTTCACGTCCGAGCAGTACTTC; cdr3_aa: CASSVGQGFTSEQYF
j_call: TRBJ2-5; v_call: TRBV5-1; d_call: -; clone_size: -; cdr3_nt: TGCGCCAGCAGCTACCGGGACTGGGAAGAGACCCAGTACTTC; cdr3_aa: CASSYRDWEETQYF
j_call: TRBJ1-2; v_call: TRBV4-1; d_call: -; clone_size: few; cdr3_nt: TGCGCCAGCAGCCAAGTTGGGAGGGACTATGGCTACACCTTC; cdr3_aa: CASSQVGRDYGYTF
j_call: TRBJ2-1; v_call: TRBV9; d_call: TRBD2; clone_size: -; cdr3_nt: TGTGCCAGCAGCCTCAGGGACTATCGCACCAGTTCCTACAATGAGCAGTTCTTC; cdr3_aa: CASSLRDYRTSSYNEQFF
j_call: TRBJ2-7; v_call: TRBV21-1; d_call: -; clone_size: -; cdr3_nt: TGTGCCAACAGCAAAGCATCAGGGGGCGCCTACGAGCAGTACTTC; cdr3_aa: CANSKASGGAYEQYF
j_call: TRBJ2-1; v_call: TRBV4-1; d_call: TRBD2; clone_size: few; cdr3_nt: TGCGCCAGCAGCTGGGTAGCGGGGGAATACAATGAGCAGTTCTTC; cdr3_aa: CASSWVAGEYNEQFF
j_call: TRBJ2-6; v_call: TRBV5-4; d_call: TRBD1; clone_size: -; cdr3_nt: TGTGCCAGCAGCGCTCCCGGGACAGCTGGGGCCAACGTCCTGACTTTC; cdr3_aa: CASSAPGTAGANVLTF
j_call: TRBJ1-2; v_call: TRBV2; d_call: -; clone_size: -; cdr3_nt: TGTGCCAGCAGGGACAGCTATGGCTACACCTTC; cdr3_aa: CASRDSYGYTF
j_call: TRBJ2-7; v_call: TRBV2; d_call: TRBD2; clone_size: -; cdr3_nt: TGTGCCAGCAGTGTAACCGGGACTAGCGGCGAGCAGTACTTC; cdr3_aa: CASSVTGTSGEQYF
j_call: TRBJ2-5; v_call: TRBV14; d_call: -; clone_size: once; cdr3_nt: TGTGCCAGCAGCCAAGTGGGGCTCGCCCAAGAGACCCAGTACTTC; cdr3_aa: CASSQVGLAQETQYF
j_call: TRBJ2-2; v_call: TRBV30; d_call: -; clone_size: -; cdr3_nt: TGTGCCTGGAGTGACCAGGGAAACACCGGGGAGCTGTTTTTT; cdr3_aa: CAWSDQGNTGELFF